This T cell receptor (beta chain) was obtained from a study of blood T cell repertoires in COVID-19. Overall study: Sources were T cells, B-cell-depleted T cells, or PBMCs; the material itself was cDNA or gDNA.

Germline CDR1 is SGHRS and CDR2 is YFSETQ. Trimming cost V 0 bases and J 7 bases; bases outside gene matches: 5. This CDR3 comprises 16 residues. In the source study's methods: Reference gene primers were amplified, and this amplification served to estimate nucleated cell counts. TCRdb's copy holds only in-frame clones and misses some; the assay was immunoSEQ multiplex PCR. The V and J calls and clone size are taken from that table; D and trimming were inferred from the DNA. The sample lists over 85,000 clones, approximately 82% occurring once. The chain employs TRBV5-1 and TRBJ2-1; 12 positions agree with TRBD2. The sequenced material came from peripheral blood. This sequence was found in a woman of 80 years or more with acute or convalescent COVID-19. The CDR3 here is CASSLASGGAINEQFF. For the CDR3, the DNA is TGCGCCAGCAGCTTGGCTAGCGGGGGGGCCATAAATGAGCAGTTCTTC.